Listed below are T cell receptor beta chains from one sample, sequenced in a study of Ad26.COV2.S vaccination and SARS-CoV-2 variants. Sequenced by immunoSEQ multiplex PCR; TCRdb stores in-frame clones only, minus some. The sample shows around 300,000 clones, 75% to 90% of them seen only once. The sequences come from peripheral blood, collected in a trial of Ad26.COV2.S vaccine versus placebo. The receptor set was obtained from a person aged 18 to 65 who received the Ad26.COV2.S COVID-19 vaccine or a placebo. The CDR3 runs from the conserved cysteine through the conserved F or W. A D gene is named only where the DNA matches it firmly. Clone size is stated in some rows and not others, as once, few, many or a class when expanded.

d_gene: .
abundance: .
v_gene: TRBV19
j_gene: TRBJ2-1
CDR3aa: CASSIQGHTYNEQFF
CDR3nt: TGTGCCAGTAGTATACAGGGGCACACCTACAATGAGCAGTTCTTC

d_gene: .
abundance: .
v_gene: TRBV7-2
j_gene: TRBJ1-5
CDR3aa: CASSAVGLINQPQHF
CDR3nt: TGTGCCAGCAGCGCCGTGGGCCTGATCAATCAGCCCCAGCATTTT

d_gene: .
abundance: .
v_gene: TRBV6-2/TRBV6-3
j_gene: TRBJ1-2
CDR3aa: CASSGNGHPYGYTF
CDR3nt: TGTGCCAGCAGTGGAAACGGACACCCCTATGGCTACACCTTC

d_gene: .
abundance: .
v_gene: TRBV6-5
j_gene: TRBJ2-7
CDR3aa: CASSFPGALSYEQYF
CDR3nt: TGTGCCAGCAGTTTCCCCGGGGCCCTATCCTACGAGCAGTACTTC

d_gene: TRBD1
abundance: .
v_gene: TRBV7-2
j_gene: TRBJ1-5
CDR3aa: CASSLDRGGQPQHF
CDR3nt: TGTGCCAGCAGCTTAGACAGGGGAGGACAGCCCCAGCATTTT

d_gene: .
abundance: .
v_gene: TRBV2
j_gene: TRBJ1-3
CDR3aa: CASSASRGNTIYF
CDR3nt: TGTGCCAGCAGTGCGAGCCGTGGAAACACCATATATTTT

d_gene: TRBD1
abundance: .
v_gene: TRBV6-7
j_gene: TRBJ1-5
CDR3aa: CASSYSDLTGPGKQPQHF
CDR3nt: TGTGCCAGCAGTTACTCAGACTTGACAGGGCCGGGTAAACAGCCCCAGCATTTT

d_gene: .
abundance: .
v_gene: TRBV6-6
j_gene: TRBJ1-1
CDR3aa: CASSYGPILNTEAFF
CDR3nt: TGTGCCAGCAGTTATGGACCGATCCTGAACACTGAAGCTTTCTTT

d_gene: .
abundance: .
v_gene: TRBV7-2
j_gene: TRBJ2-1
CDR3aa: CASSLRRESHNEQFF
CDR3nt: TGTGCCAGCAGCTTAAGGAGGGAGTCTCACAATGAGCAGTTCTTC

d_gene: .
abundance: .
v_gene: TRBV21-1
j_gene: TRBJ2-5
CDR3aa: CASSNTTGYVLTQYF
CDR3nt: TGTGCCAGCAGCAACACGACAGGGTACGTATTGACCCAGTACTTC

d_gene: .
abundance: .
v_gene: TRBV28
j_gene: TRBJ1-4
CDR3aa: CASSLWVGREKLFF
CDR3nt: TGTGCCAGCAGTTTATGGGTTGGACGAGAAAAACTGTTTTTT

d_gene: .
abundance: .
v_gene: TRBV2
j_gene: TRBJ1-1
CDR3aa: CASAVEGVYTEAFF
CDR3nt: TGTGCCAGCGCCGTGGAGGGGGTGTACACTGAAGCTTTCTTT

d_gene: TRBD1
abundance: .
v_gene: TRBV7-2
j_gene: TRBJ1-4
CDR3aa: CASSSVGTGGEKLFF
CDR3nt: TGTGCCAGCAGCTCAGTCGGGACAGGTGGGGAAAAACTGTTTTTT

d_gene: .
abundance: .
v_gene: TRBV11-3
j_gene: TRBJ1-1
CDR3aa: CASSPFPGTQEAFF
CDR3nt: TGTGCCAGCAGCCCCTTCCCCGGGACACAGGAAGCTTTCTTT

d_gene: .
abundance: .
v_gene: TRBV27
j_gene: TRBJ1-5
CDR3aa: CASSNLLDQPQHF
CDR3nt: TGTGCCAGCAGTAACCTACTCGATCAGCCCCAGCATTTT

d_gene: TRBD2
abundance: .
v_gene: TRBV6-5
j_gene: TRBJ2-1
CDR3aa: CASSFSGPYNEQFF
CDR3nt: TGTGCCAGCAGTTTTAGCGGGCCGTACAATGAGCAGTTCTTC

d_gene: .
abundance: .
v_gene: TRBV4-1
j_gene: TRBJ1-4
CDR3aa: CASSQERWAGSNEKLFF
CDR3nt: TGCGCCAGCAGCCAAGAGAGATGGGCAGGGAGTAATGAAAAACTGTTTTTT

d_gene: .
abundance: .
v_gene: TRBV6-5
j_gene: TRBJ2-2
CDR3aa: CATLPFLGAGELFF
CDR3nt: TGTGCCACTCTCCCCTTTCTTGGGGCCGGGGAGCTGTTTTTT

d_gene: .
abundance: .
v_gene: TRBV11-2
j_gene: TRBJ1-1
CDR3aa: CASSLDPGAEAFF
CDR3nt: TGTGCCAGCAGCCTGGACCCTGGGGCTGAAGCTTTCTTT

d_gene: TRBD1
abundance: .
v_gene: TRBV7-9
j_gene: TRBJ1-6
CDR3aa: CASSPTGAFNSPLHF
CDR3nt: TGTGCCAGCAGCCCGACAGGGGCTTTTAATTCACCCCTCCACTTT

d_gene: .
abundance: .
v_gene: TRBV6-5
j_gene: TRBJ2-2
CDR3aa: CASSLGGASTGELFF
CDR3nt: TGTGCCAGCAGTCTAGGGGGGGCGAGCACCGGGGAGCTGTTTTTT

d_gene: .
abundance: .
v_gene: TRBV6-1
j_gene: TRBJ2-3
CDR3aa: CASSEPPGWESTDTQYF
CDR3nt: TGTGCCAGCAGTGAACCCCCGGGTTGGGAGTCCACAGATACGCAGTATTTT

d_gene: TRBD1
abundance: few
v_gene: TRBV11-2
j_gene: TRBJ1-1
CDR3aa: CASSPDRGRWTEAFF
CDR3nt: TGTGCCAGCAGCCCGGACAGGGGGCGATGGACTGAAGCTTTCTTT

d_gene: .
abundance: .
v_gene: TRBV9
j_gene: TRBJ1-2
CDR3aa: CASSVVSVTYGYTF
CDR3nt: TGTGCCAGCAGCGTAGTTTCCGTAACCTATGGCTACACCTTC

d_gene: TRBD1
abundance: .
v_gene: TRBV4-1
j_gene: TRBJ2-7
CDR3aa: CASSQVDRGLSYEQYF
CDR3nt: TGCGCCAGCAGCCAGGTCGACAGGGGACTCTCCTACGAGCAGTACTTC

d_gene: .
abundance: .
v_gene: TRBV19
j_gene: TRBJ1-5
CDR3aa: CASSIPLRVESNQPQHF
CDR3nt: TGTGCCAGTAGTATACCCTTACGGGTCGAAAGCAATCAGCCCCAGCATTTT

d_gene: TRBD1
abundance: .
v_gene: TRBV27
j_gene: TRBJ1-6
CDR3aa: CASRSQGGNSPLHF
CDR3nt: TGTGCCAGCAGATCACAGGGGGGGAATTCACCCCTCCACTTT

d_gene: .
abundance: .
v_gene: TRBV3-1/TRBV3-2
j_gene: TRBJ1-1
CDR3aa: CASSQEGANTEAFF
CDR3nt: TGTGCCAGCAGCCAAGAAGGTGCGAACACTGAAGCTTTCTTT

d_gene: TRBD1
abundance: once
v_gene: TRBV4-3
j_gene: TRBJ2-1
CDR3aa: CASSQKIGRGPLGAEQFF
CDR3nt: TGCGCCAGCAGCCAAAAAATAGGCAGGGGGCCCCTGGGCGCTGAGCAGTTCTTC

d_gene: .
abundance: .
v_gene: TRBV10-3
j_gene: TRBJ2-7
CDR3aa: CASQTVNSYEQYF
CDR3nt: TGTGCCTCCCAGACGGTGAACTCCTACGAGCAGTACTTC

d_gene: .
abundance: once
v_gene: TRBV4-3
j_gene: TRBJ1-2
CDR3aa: CASSQVGALAPRDPNYGYTF
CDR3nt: TGCGCCAGCAGCCAAGTTGGGGCTCTGGCCCCTAGGGACCCTAACTATGGCTACACCTTC

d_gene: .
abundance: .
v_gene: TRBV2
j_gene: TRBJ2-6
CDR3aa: CASSEDRVSGANVLTF
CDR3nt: TGTGCCAGCAGTGAAGACAGGGTCTCTGGGGCCAACGTCCTGACTTTC

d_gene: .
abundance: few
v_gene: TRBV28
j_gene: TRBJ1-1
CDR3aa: CASANYAEAEAFF
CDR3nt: TGTGCCAGCGCTAATTACGCGGAGGCTGAAGCTTTCTTT

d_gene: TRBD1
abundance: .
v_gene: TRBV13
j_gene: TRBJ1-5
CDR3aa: CASSLGAGGDQPQHF
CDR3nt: TGTGCCAGCAGCTTAGGGGCAGGGGGTGATCAGCCCCAGCATTTT

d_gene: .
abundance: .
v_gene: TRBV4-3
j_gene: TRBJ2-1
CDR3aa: CASSQDEPREKFYNEQFF
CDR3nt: TGCGCCAGCAGCCAAGATGAACCTCGGGAGAAGTTCTACAATGAGCAGTTCTTC

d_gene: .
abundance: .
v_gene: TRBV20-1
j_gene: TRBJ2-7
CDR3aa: CSASKQYTYEQYF
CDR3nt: TGCAGTGCAAGTAAACAGTATACCTACGAGCAGTACTTC

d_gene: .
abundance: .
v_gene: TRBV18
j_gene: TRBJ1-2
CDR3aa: CASSLGGNGYTF
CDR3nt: TGTGCCAGCTCCCTTGGGGGAAATGGCTACACCTTC

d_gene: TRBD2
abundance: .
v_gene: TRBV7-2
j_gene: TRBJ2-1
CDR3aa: CASSLSGRWRGNEQFF
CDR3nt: TGTGCCAGCAGCCTTAGCGGGAGGTGGAGGGGCAATGAGCAGTTCTTC

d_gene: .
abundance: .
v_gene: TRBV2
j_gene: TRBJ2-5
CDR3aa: CASSGVGAVPQYQETQYF
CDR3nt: TGTGCCAGCAGTGGGGTAGGGGCCGTCCCCCAGTACCAAGAGACCCAGTACTTC

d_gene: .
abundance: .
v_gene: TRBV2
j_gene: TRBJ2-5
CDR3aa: CASHLGKGTYGETQYF
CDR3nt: TGTGCCAGCCATTTGGGCAAAGGGACTTATGGGGAGACCCAGTACTTC

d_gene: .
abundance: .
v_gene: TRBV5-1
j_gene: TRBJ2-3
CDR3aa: CASSLSTRTDTQYF
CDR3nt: TGCGCCAGCAGCTTGAGTACCCGCACAGATACGCAGTATTTT

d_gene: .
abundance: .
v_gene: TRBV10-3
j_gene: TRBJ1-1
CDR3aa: CAISLTGMQATEAFF
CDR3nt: TGTGCCATCAGCCTAACAGGGATGCAAGCCACTGAAGCTTTCTTT

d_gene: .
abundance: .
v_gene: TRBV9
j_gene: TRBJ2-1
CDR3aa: CASSDDYYNEQFF
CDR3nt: TGTGCCAGCAGCGACGACTACTACAATGAGCAGTTCTTC

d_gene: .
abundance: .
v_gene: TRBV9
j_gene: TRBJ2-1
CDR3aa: CASSVSSVSSYNEQFF
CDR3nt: TGTGCCAGCAGCGTATCGTCGGTAAGCTCCTACAATGAGCAGTTCTTC

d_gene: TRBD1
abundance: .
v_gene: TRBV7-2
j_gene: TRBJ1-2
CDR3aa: CASRSYGTGYDGYTF
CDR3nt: TGTGCCAGCAGGTCCTACGGGACAGGGTATGATGGCTACACCTTC

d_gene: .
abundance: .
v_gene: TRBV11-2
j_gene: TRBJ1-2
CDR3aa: CASSLGTLVGYTF
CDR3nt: TGTGCCAGCAGCTTAGGGACGCTGGTCGGCTACACCTTC

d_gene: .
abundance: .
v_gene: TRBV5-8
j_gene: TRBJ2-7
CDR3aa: CASSFAGPYEQYF
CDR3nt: TGTGCCAGCAGCTTCGCAGGCCCCTACGAGCAGTACTTC

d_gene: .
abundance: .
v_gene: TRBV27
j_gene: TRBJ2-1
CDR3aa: CASGTPPIGEQFF
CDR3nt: TGTGCCAGCGGCACTCCTCCGATCGGTGAGCAGTTCTTC

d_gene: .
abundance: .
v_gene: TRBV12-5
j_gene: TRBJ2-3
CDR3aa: CASGSKDSPTDTQYF
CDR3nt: TGTGCTAGTGGTTCGAAAGACAGTCCGACAGATACGCAGTATTTT

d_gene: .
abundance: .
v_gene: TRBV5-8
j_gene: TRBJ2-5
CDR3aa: CASSDHRATGETQYF
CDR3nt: TGTGCCAGCAGCGACCACCGGGCCACGGGGGAGACCCAGTACTTC

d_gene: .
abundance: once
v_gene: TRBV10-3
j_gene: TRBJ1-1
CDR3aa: CAISATGFMNTEAFF
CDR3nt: TGTGCCATCAGTGCGACAGGTTTCATGAACACTGAAGCTTTCTTT

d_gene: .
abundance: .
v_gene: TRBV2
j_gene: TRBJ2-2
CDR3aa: CASRKLGNTGELFF
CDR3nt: TGTGCCAGCCGAAAGCTCGGGAACACCGGGGAGCTGTTTTTT

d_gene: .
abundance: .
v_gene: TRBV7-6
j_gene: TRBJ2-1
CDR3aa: CASSLDYGDNEQFF
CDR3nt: TGTGCCAGCAGCTTAGATTATGGGGACAATGAGCAGTTCTTC

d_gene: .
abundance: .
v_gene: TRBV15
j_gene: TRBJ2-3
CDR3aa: CATTKRAVLGTDTQYF
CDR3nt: TGTGCCACCACCAAGAGGGCGGTACTAGGGACAGATACGCAGTATTTT

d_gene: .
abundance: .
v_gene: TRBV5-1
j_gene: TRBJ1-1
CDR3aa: CASSSGPSNTEAFF
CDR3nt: TGCGCCAGCAGCTCGGGACCGTCGAACACTGAAGCTTTCTTT

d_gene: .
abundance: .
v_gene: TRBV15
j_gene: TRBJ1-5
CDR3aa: CATSRDLVGYNQPQHF
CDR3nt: TGTGCCACCAGCAGAGATTTAGTCGGTTACAATCAGCCCCAGCATTTT

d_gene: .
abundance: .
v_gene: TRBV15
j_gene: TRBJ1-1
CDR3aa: CATSRGDRNTEAFF
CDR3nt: TGTGCCACCAGCAGAGGCGACAGGAACACTGAAGCTTTCTTT